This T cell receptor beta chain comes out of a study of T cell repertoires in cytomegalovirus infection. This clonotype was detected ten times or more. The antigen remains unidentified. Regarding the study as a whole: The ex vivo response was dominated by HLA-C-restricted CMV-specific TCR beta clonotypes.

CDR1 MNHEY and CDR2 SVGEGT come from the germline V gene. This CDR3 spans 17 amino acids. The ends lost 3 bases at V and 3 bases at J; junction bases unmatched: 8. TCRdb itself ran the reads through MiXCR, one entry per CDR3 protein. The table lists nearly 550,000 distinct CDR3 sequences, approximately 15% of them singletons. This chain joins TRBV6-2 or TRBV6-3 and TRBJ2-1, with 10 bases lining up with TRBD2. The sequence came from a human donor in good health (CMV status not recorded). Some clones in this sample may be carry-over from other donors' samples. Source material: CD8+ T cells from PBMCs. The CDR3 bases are TGTGCCAGCAGTTATCCCCGGACTAGCGGCGTCTACAATGAGCAGTTCTTC. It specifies CASSYPRTSGVYNEQFF.